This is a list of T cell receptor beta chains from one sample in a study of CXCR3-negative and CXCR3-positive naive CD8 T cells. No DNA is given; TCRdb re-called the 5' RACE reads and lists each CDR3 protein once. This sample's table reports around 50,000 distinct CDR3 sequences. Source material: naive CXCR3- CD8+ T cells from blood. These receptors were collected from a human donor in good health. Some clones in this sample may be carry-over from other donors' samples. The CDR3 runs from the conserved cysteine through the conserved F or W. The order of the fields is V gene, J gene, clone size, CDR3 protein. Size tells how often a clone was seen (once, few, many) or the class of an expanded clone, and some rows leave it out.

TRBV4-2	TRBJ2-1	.	CASSQERWTSSRNEQFF
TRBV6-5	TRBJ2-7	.	CASSPGQGARQYF
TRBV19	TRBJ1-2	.	CARRTEDHYGYTF
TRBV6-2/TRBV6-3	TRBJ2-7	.	CASSYGTDSYEQYF
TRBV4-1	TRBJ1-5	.	CASSQPGQPQHF
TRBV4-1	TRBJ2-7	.	CASSQEAGGRNEQYF
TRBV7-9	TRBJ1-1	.	CASSAWTGGGTEAFF
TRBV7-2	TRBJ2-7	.	CASSPEGTFFYEQYF
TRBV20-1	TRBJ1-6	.	CSARALASSYNSPLHF
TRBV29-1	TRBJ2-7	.	CSVRGSPSSYEQYF
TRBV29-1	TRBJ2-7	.	CSIRGEPNYEQYF
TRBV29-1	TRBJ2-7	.	CSVMDNPYEQYF
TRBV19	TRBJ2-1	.	CASSIAGGPLNEQFF
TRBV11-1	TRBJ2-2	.	CASGPTSSAGELFF
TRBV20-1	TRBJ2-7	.	CSAIGGVGEYEQYF
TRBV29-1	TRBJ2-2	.	CSVVGGAGELFF
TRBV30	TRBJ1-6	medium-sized	CAWRERTGPNSPLHF
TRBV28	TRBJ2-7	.	CASSLQGGGYEQYF
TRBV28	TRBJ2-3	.	CASSPTAGTPRSDTQYF